This T cell receptor (beta chain) stems from a study of CD8+ T cells in alopecia areata. Study-wide results and limits: Many of the expanded lesional clones endured in scalp and blood while on tofacitinib.

Documented treatment: oral pan-JAK inhibitor, 5-10 mg twice daily. This clone was counted only a few times. Its antigen is still unknown. Extracted RNA was reverse transcribed, and the resulting cDNA served as sequencing template. Assay used: immunoSEQ multiplex PCR; TCRdb lists only in-frame clones, some missing. The table shows roughly 180,000 clones, with 53% occurring only once. The source material was CD8+ T cells sorted from blood, sampled at week 24, from a patient treated with tofacitinib. The source of this sequence is a human donor with alopecia areata.

CDR3 DNA sequence: TGCGCCAGCAGCCAAGATCATCGTCAGCCCCTCCACTTT. Translating gives CASSQDHRQPLHF. V gene TRBV4-1 combines with J gene TRBJ1-6; the D is unclear. The length of the CDR3 is 13 residues. Per the germline V gene, CDR1 is MGHRA and CDR2 is YSYEKL. V shed 0 bases and J shed 13 bases, with 10 bases lying between them.